This TCR beta chain was retrieved from a study of blood T cell repertoires in COVID-19. Study-wide context: Acute-phase and convalescent COVID-19 samples originated in the United States, Italy and Spain. PBMCs, B-cell-depleted T cells, or T cells provided the cDNA or gDNA that made up the material.

CDR3 length equals 15 residues. The J segment lost 5 bases and the V segment lost 6 bases, leaving 12 bases of the junction unmatched. Germline loops: CDR1 MDHEN, CDR2 SYDVKM. Per the study methods: Quantification of nucleated cells was approximated via reference gene primer amplification. Data came from immunoSEQ multiplex PCR; TCRdb stores just in-frame clones and leaves some out. V and J calls and clone size follow that table, whereas D and trimming were derived from the DNA. The sample consists of a few hundred thousand clones, approximately 90% of them appearing once. The chain couples TRBV28 to TRBJ2-5; 7 bases match TRBD1. The sequenced sample was peripheral blood. The source of this sequence is a woman aged 55 to 70 with acute or convalescent COVID-19. CDR3: CASRAEDRVGETQYF. Written as DNA, the CDR3 is TGTGCCAGCAGGGCAGAAGACAGGGTGGGGGAGACCCAGTACTTC. Looking up the rest from reference TRBV28 and TRBJ2-5 gives the full variable domain: DVKVTQSSRYLVKRTGEKVFLECVQDMDHENMFWYRQDPGLGLRLIYFSYDVKMKEKGDIPEGYSVSREKKERFSLILESASTNQTSMYLCASRAEDRVGETQYFGPGTRLLVL.